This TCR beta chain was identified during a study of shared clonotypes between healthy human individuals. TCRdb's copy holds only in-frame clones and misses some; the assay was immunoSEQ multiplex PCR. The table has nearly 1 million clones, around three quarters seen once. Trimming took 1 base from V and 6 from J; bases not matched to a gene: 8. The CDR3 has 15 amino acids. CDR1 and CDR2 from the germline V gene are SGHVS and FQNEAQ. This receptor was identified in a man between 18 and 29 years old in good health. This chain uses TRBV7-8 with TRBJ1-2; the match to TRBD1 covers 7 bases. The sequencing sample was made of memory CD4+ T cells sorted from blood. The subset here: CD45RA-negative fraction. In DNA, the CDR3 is TGTGCCAGCAGCTTAGACTACAGGGGCGGGGATGGCTACACCTTC. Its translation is CASSLDYRGGDGYTF.